Sequencing of this T cell receptor beta chain was carried out in a study of blood T cell repertoires in COVID-19. CDR3 length equals 15 residues. Trimming removed 7 bases at V and 7 bases at J, with 20 bases between. Germline V gene data show CDR1 as LGHNT and CDR2 as FRNRAP. TCRdb keeps only in-frame clones here, not all; method: immunoSEQ multiplex PCR. The sample lists 200,000 to 300,000 clones, approximately 83% occurring once. This chain uses TRBV12-5 with TRBJ2-1; D perhaps matches TRBD2 (7 bases). Sequencing was performed on peripheral blood. The clonotype was recovered from a human donor in a cohort sampled during active COVID-19. The CDR3 DNA reads TGTGCTAGTGCGCGAGGGGGGGAGGTATGGAATGAGCAGTTCTTC. It specifies CASARGGEVWNEQFF.